Each of the 20 T cell receptor beta chains below was sequenced from the same sample in a study of blood T cell repertoires in COVID-19. This table comes from immunoSEQ multiplex PCR, and its TCRdb copy is limited to in-frame clones, with some not included. Of 150,000 or so clones listed, about 90% are singletons. The sequencing input was PBMCs or T cells enriched from blood (not recorded which). These receptors were collected from a woman aged 50 to 60 who had recovered from COVID-19.

Note on this clone: The sample has other DNA sequences that encode this CDR3 too. CDR3 in amino acids: CASSSRDRAQETQYF. DNA of the CDR3: TGTGCCAGCAGCTCCCGGGACAGGGCTCAAGAGACCCAGTACTTC. The chain carries TRBV7-2 and TRBJ2-5, with TRBD1 matching over 9 bases. Germline V gives CDR1 SGHTA, CDR2 FQGNSA. The CDR3 extends over 15 amino acids. V shed 4 bases and J 2 bases; nucleotides not matched to a gene: 5.

This clone was picked up a small number of times. The V and J genes are TRBV27 and TRBJ2-1; 9 bases agree with TRBD1. CDR3 length equals 15 residues. Per the germline V gene, CDR1 is MNHEY and CDR2 is SMNVEV (reference sequence). The V and J ends lost 4 bases and 5 bases, in that order; junction bases with no gene match: 6. CDR3 coding DNA: TGTGCCAGCAGTTCTCCGGGACAGGGTCACAATGAGCAGTTCTTC. Translating it yields CASSSPGQGHNEQFF.

V usage is TRBV5-4 and J usage is TRBJ1-6, with D unclear. Germline V gene sequence: CDR1 SGHNT, CDR2 YYREEE (reference sequence). V gave up 2 bases and J gave up 5 bases, with 11 bases separating them. The CDR3 spans 15 residues. CDR3 sequence: CASSFFERNNSPLHF. CDR3 DNA: TGTGCCAGCAGCTTTTTTGAGAGAAATAATTCACCCCTCCACTTT.

V and J are TRBV10-2 and TRBJ1-6; 7 positions match TRBD1. CDR1 is WSHSY, CDR2 SAAADI, per germline. The length of the CDR3 is 17 residues. Unmatched junction bases numbered 5, after V lost 3 bases and J lost 0 bases. The CDR3 DNA sequence: TGCGCCAGCAGTGAATGGGACAGTCGCTCCTATAATTCACCCCTCCACTTT. This translates into CASSEWDSRSYNSPLHF.

This clone showed up just a few times. The chain employs TRBV9 and TRBJ1-1; TRBD1 aligns across 9 bases. V shed 4 bases and J 1 base; nucleotides not matched to a gene: 5. Per germline, CDR1 SGDLS and CDR2 YYNGEE. The CDR3 is made up of 15 amino acids. The CDR3 protein is CASSSRTGENTEAFF. CDR3 sequence (DNA): TGTGCCAGCAGCTCCCGGACAGGGGAGAACACTGAAGCTTTCTTT.

The chain links TRBV7-6 to TRBJ2-1; D is perhaps TRBD2 (6 bases). Germline V gene sequence: CDR1 SGHVS, CDR2 FNYEAQ. The CDR3 runs to 15 residues. V gave up 0 bases and J gave up 6 bases, with 12 bases separating them. CDR3 nucleotide sequence: TGTGCCAGCAGCTTAGCGGGGAGGTCCCCCAATGAGCAGTTCTTC. Translated, it gives CASSLAGRSPNEQFF.

This clone was detected only once. The V and J genes are TRBV27 and TRBJ1-2, with D perhaps TRBD1 (6 bases). The ends were cut back, 4 bases at V and 8 bases at J, with 17 bases in the middle. Per germline, CDR1 MNHEY and CDR2 SMNVEV (reference sequence). This CDR3 contains 14 residues. Here the CDR3 reads CASSSWGGRGGYTF. CDR3 sequence (DNA): TGTGCCAGCAGTTCCTGGGGGGGGCGCGGGGGCTACACCTTC.

This chain connects TRBV5-1 to TRBJ2-3, with a possible D match to TRBD1 (6 bases). V was clipped by 4 bases and J by 0 bases, with 9 bases between them. The V gene's germline CDR1 is SGHRS and CDR2 YFSETQ. The CDR3 has 14 amino acids. CDR3 DNA sequence: TGCGCCAGCAGCCGACAGGAGAGCACAGATACGCAGTATTTT. It yields the protein CASSRQESTDTQYF. Using reference TRBV5-1 and TRBJ2-3 for the parts outside the CDR3, the full variable domain is KAGVTQTPRYLIKTRGQQVTLSCSPISGHRSVSWYQQTPGQGLQFLFEYFSETQRNKGNFPGRFSGRQFSNSRSEMNVSTLELGDSALYLCASSRQESTDTQYFGPGTRLTVL.

This clone was recorded only once. V usage is TRBV7-8 and J usage is TRBJ2-7; TRBD2 agrees at 9 bases. The CDR3 spans 16 residues. J gave up 4 bases and V 1 base, and 8 bases lay outside the gene matches. Germline V CDR1 and CDR2: SGHVS, FQNEAQ. In DNA, the CDR3 is TGTGCCAGCAGCTTAGGTATAGCGGGAGATCTTTACGAGCAGTACTTC. Its protein is CASSLGIAGDLYEQYF.

CDR3: CASSPSPGGTTNEKLFF. CDR3 nucleotide sequence: TGTGCCAGCTCACCAAGCCCCGGCGGGACAACTAATGAAAAACTGTTTTTT. The genes are TRBV18 and TRBJ1-4; D unresolved. V lost 2 bases and J lost 0, with 13 bases in between. The germline gives CDR1 KGHSH, CDR2 LQKENI. The CDR3 has 17 residues.

The V gene is TRBV7-9, the J gene TRBJ2-3; 12 bases match TRBD2. Germline V gene data show CDR1 as SEHNR and CDR2 as FQNEAQ (reference sequence). Germline trimming cut 4 bases from V and 5 bases from J; bases unmatched to any gene: 4. CDR3 length equals 15 residues. The CDR3: CASSSGTSGLDTQYF. The CDR3 region has the DNA TGTGCCAGCAGCTCCGGGACTAGCGGGTTAGATACGCAGTATTTT.

This rearrangement joins TRBV5-1 to TRBJ1-6; possible D gene TRBD1, 6 bases. With 0 bases removed from V and 5 bases from J, the gap between germline ends came to 9 bases. The CDR3 spans 15 residues. The germline CDR1 and CDR2 sequences are SGHRS and YFSETQ. In DNA form, the CDR3 reads TGCGCCAGCAGCTTGGGACAGGTCGATAATTCACCCCTCCACTTT. Residues: CASSLGQVDNSPLHF. The entire variable domain, with the rest obtained from reference TRBV5-1 and TRBJ1-6, is as follows: KAGVTQTPRYLIKTRGQQVTLSCSPISGHRSVSWYQQTPGQGLQFLFEYFSETQRNKGNFPGRFSGRQFSNSRSEMNVSTLELGDSALYLCASSLGQVDNSPLHFGNGTRLTVT.

The V call is TRBV5-1, the J call TRBJ2-2, with a possible D match to TRBD2 (6 bases). The germline V and J ends were trimmed by 3 bases and 4 bases, with 10 bases remaining between them. The CDR3 covers 14 residues. Germline V lookup: CDR1 SGHRS, CDR2 YFSETQ. The DNA for the CDR3 is TGCGCCAGCAGCTGGGGGGACTCCACCGGGGAGCTGTTTTTT. Protein: CASSWGDSTGELFF.

The CDR3 DNA reads as TGTGCCAGCAGCTTACAGAGACCGGGCACTGAAGCTTTCTTT. Protein: CASSLQRPGTEAFF. The chain uses TRBV11-2 and TRBJ1-1; no definite D call. The V end was cut by 2 bases, the J end by 4 bases, with 11 bases between. This CDR3 spans 14 amino acids. Germline CDR1 is SGHAT and CDR2 is FQNNGV.

The rearrangement uses TRBV19 and TRBJ2-3, with 8 bases matching TRBD1. The CDR3 is 14 amino acids. The trim removed 4 bases at V and 1 base at J, leaving 1 base unmatched. Germline CDR1 is LNHDA and CDR2 is SQIVND (reference sequence). DNA of the CDR3: TGTGCCAGTAGTACGACAGGGGGCACAGATACGCAGTATTTT. It is translated as CASSTTGGTDTQYF.

This clone was seen once. The rearrangement links TRBV14 to TRBJ1-6; D is ambiguous. Germline V gene sequence: CDR1 SGHDN, CDR2 FVKESK. Trimming pared 0 bases from V and 5 bases from J, leaving 11 bases between. This CDR3 comprises 16 residues. The CDR3 here is CASSQEAGFNNSPLHF. The CDR3, as DNA: TGTGCCAGCAGCCAAGAGGCCGGGTTCAATAATTCACCCCTCCACTTT.

The chain joins TRBV2 to TRBJ1-2, with a tentative D call TRBD1 (6 bases). Per germline, CDR1 SNHLY and CDR2 FYNNEI. The CDR3 runs 15 residues. The V and J ends lost 2 bases and 4 bases respectively, with 14 bases between them. The CDR3 spells CASSELGGQTYGYTF. CDR3 sequence (DNA): TGTGCCAGCAGTGAATTAGGAGGACAGACCTATGGCTACACCTTC.

This clone was counted a few times. The chain couples TRBV28 to TRBJ1-5; possibly TRBD1 for D (6 bases). Germline V CDR1 and CDR2: MDHEN, SYDVKM. V was pared by 7 bases and J by 7 bases, with 20 bases between. CDR3 size: 15 residues. This chain's CDR3 is CASTQRGGSRQPQHF. CDR3 DNA: TGTGCCAGCACCCAAAGGGGGGGGTCGCGACAGCCCCAGCATTTT.

The gene calls are TRBV7-2 and TRBJ2-1; TRBD2 matches 8 bases. J was trimmed by 10 bases and V by 1 base; bases with no gene match: 12. CDR3 length: 16 residues. From germline, CDR1 is SGHTA and CDR2 FQGNSA. CDR3 sequence: CASSLVAGGLGGEQFF. The CDR3 bases are TGTGCCAGCAGCTTAGTTGCGGGAGGCCTAGGTGGCGAGCAGTTCTTC.

The V gene is TRBV6-5, the J gene TRBJ1-1; a weak D match, TRBD1 (6 bases). The germline V gene has CDR1 MNHEY and CDR2 SVGAGI. Deletions cut 4 bases from V and 4 bases from J, with 10 bases between. The CDR3 covers 13 residues. DNA of the CDR3: TGTGCCAGCAGTTCCTGGACAGCCACTGAAGCTTTCTTT. This translates into CASSSWTATEAFF.